This TCR beta chain was captured in a study of blood T cell repertoires in COVID-19 (dated by TCRdb to between 2020 and 2021). Some background on the complete study: Samples from collaborators originated in the United States, Italy and Spain and spanned both the acute and convalescent phases of COVID-19. The repertoires were released in a freely available public database intended as a resource for research on the immune response to SARS-CoV-2. Samples were obtained from the ongoing ImmuneRACE study (first 160 participants) and from 1,254 subjects provided by 6 global collaborators. Where available, HLA class I and class II types were obtained from metadata supplied by the sample provider rather than from assay-based typing. Deeply sampled blood TCRbeta repertoires from subjects exposed to, actively infected with, or recovered from COVID-19 were included in the dataset. The material from the prospective study consisted of cDNA or gDNA derived from T cells, B-cell-depleted T cells, or PBMCs. The sample metadata nearly always contained a de-identified subject ID, COVID-19 status, age in years and sex. Overall results and qualifications from the work: How much clinical and demographic metadata was included differed by source and by participant, and the metadata was provided uncurated.

Collaborating institutions collected whole blood in K2EDTA tubes following their own protocols. For TCRbeta analysis, collaborators shipped samples in one of three forms: frozen whole blood, isolated PBMCs, or DNA extracted from either of those sample types. On this clone: No cognate antigen has been identified for it. No per-base quality is available; no much larger clone lies one base away.

TCRbeta CDR3 regions were amplified from genomic DNA using the immunoSEQ Assay, a bias-controlled multiplex PCR. Concerning the study's data processing: The number of nucleated cells in each sample was estimated by amplification of reference gene primers within the assay. Sequence reads were collapsed and filtered to measure the absolute abundance of every unique TCRbeta CDR3 rearrangement. For each sample, productive Simpson clonality was calculated by taking the square root of Simpson's diversity index across productive rearrangements. In TCRdb, the immuneACCESS table is reduced to in-frame sequences with V and J assigned. These tables do not hold every clone; where another copy was compared, an unresolved V gene accounts for under half, and the others remain unexplained. V and J calls plus clone size are reproduced from that table; the DNA served to infer D and trimming. Within this sample are approximately 76,000 clones, with roughly nine tenths of them counted one time only. Approximately 17% of the sample lies in the top ten.

The sequenced sample consisted of peripheral blood. This receptor was obtained from an elderly man in a cohort sampled during active COVID-19.

The CDR3 reads as follows: CASSVGQYTGELFF. Here is the DNA: TGTGCCAGCAGCGTGGGACAGTACACCGGGGAGCTGTTTTTT. The sequence joins TRBV7-2 to TRBJ2-2; TRBD1 matches 7 bases in the middle. Clipping removes 5 bases from V and 3 bases from J, with 3 as the unmatched junction base count. The CDR3 covers 14 residues, taking in both the cysteine and the phenylalanine. This entry keeps only the CDR3 DNA: 42 bases, framed from base 1. The germline V gene encodes CDR1 SGHTA and CDR2 FQGNSA.